A selection of T cell receptor beta chains follows, all from one sample in a study of cytomegalovirus exposure and HLA in healthy donors. The method was immunoSEQ multiplex PCR; TCRdb's version includes in-frame clones alone and lacks a portion of them. The repertoire holds around 130,000 clones, with 60% to 85% as singletons. The source material was PBMCs. The receptors come from a man between 25 and 39 years old in good health and CMV-seronegative. CDR3s include the opening cysteine and the closing phenylalanine or tryptophan. D genes are given only for firm matches. Rows give clone size only sometimes, using once, few, many, or a class for an expanded clone.

cdr3_aa cdr3_nt clone_size v_call d_call j_call
CAWFPGGPYNEQFF TGTGCCTGGTTTCCGGGGGGGCCCTACAATGAGCAGTTCTTC - TRBV30 TRBD2 TRBJ2-1
CASSHRTGRSSYNSPLHF TGTGCCAGCAGCCATAGGACAGGGAGGAGCTCCTATAATTCACCCCTCCACTTT - TRBV14 TRBD1 TRBJ1-6
CASSIDRKGQGSGYTF TGTGCCAGTAGTATAGATCGAAAAGGACAGGGAAGTGGCTACACCTTC once TRBV19 TRBD1 TRBJ1-2
CASSQNRVDTQYF TGTGCCAGCAGTCAAAACAGGGTGGATACGCAGTATTTT - TRBV27 - TRBJ2-3
CASSLGPQMNTEAFF TGTGCCAGCAGCCTGGGACCACAGATGAACACTGAAGCTTTCTTT - TRBV5-4 - TRBJ1-1
CASSSMLAGISSYNEQFF TGTGCCAGCTCAAGCATGTTAGCGGGGATAAGCTCCTACAATGAGCAGTTCTTC - TRBV18 TRBD2 TRBJ2-1
CASTPEGTRQGFKDEQYF TGTGCCAGCACTCCAGAAGGAACAAGACAGGGGTTTAAGGACGAGCAGTACTTC - TRBV6-7 TRBD1 TRBJ2-7
CASSQERTGIISLYGYTF TGCGCCAGCAGCCAAGAAAGGACAGGGATCATATCCCTCTATGGCTACACCTTC - TRBV4-1 TRBD1 TRBJ1-2
CASSRQGIGYEQYF TGTGCCAGCAGTAGACAGGGAATAGGGTACGAGCAGTACTTC once TRBV2 TRBD1 TRBJ2-7
CSVEYIRGYTF TGCAGCGTTGAATACATCCGAGGCTACACCTTC - TRBV29-1 - TRBJ1-2
CASSPSGRGRPGELFF TGCGCCAGCAGCCCCTCAGGCAGGGGGCGACCCGGGGAGCTGTTTTTT - TRBV4-3 TRBD1 TRBJ2-2
CASRKEGAIPPRADTQYF TGTGCCAGCAGGAAGGAGGGGGCCATCCCTCCCCGCGCAGATACGCAGTATTTT - TRBV28 - TRBJ2-3
CASSRLDSYNEQFF TGTGCCAGTAGTAGACTAGACTCCTACAATGAGCAGTTCTTC - TRBV19 - TRBJ2-1
CASSERDTDNSPLHF TGTGCCAGCAGTGAACGGGACACTGATAATTCACCCCTCCACTTT - TRBV2 - TRBJ1-6
CASSRQGAGMYGYTF TGTGCCAGCAGTAGACAGGGGGCAGGGATGTATGGCTACACCTTC - TRBV6-5 TRBD1 TRBJ1-2
CASSPPGQGSEKLFF TGTGCCAGCTCACCCCCCGGACAGGGGAGTGAAAAACTGTTTTTT - TRBV18 TRBD1 TRBJ1-4
CAGTAGGGSYTQYF TGTGCCGGCACCGCTGGTGGGGGGTCATATACGCAGTATTTT - TRBV30 - TRBJ2-3
CASSEMTVPYQPQHF TGTGCCAGCAGTGAAATGACAGTACCTTATCAGCCCCAGCATTTT once TRBV2 - TRBJ1-5
CAISESGGVNQPQHF TGTGCCATCAGTGAGTCGGGAGGGGTAAATCAGCCCCAGCATTTT - TRBV10-3 - TRBJ1-5
CASTPDVQGQETQYF TGTGCCAGCACTCCCGATGTTCAGGGGCAAGAGACCCAGTACTTC - TRBV6-6 - TRBJ2-5
CASSQGLLLAGKTDTQYF TGCGCCAGCAGCCAAGGACTTCTGCTAGCGGGGAAGACAGATACGCAGTATTTT - TRBV4-1 TRBD2 TRBJ2-3
CASSLEAGPYQETQYF TGTGCCAGCAGCTTGGAGGCAGGCCCGTACCAAGAGACCCAGTACTTC - TRBV5-6 - TRBJ2-5
CASSPGRPGDRVARYGYTF TGTGCCAGTAGCCCCGGTCGTCCGGGAGACAGGGTCGCACGGTATGGCTACACCTTC - TRBV19 TRBD1 TRBJ1-2
CASSPREGWETQYF TGTGCCAGCTCACCACGAGAGGGATGGGAGACCCAGTACTTC - TRBV18 - TRBJ2-5
CASSEFSTPGSNQPQHF TGTGCCAGCAGTGAATTTAGTACACCAGGTAGCAATCAGCCCCAGCATTTT - TRBV2 - TRBJ1-5
CSGYLPGTYEQYF TGCAGCGGATATCTACCAGGAACCTACGAGCAGTACTTC - TRBV29-1 - TRBJ2-7
CASSSDSYGYTF TGTGCCAGCAGTTCAGACAGCTATGGCTACACCTTC - TRBV28 - TRBJ1-2
CASSQDLTYRSGNTIYF TGCGCCAGCAGCCAAGACCTCACCTACCGCTCTGGAAACACCATATATTTT - TRBV4-3 - TRBJ1-3
CASSSHGTGNEQFF TGTGCCAGCAGCTCGCACGGGACTGGCAATGAGCAGTTCTTC - TRBV7-3 - TRBJ2-1
CASSTEYRPGYTF TGCGCCAGCAGCACGGAATACAGGCCTGGCTACACCTTC - TRBV5-1 - TRBJ1-2
CASSLLPSGNYEQYF TGTGCCAGCAGCTTGCTGCCTAGCGGGAACTACGAGCAGTACTTC - TRBV5-6 TRBD2 TRBJ2-7
CASSPTGQGGNTEAFF TGTGCCAGCAGTCCCACGGGACAGGGTGGGAACACTGAAGCTTTCTTT - TRBV27 TRBD1 TRBJ1-1
CASLRDRVSDEQFF TGTGCCAGTTTACGGGACAGGGTTTCGGATGAGCAGTTCTTC - TRBV19 TRBD1 TRBJ2-1
CAWVVETEAFF TGTGCCTGGGTAGTAGAGACTGAAGCTTTCTTT - TRBV30 - TRBJ1-1
CASSWRGQANTGELFF TGTGCCAGCAGTTGGAGAGGGCAGGCGAACACCGGGGAGCTGTTTTTT - TRBV28 - TRBJ2-2
CASRRAGGAMEQYF TGTGCCAGCAGGCGGGCGGGAGGGGCAATGGAGCAGTACTTC - TRBV28 TRBD2 TRBJ2-7
CASIFDRVHDEQYF TGTGCCAGCATTTTTGACAGGGTGCATGACGAGCAGTACTTC - TRBV7-3 TRBD1 TRBJ2-7
CASSQGGPSSYNEQFF TGCGCCAGCAGCCAAGGAGGTCCAAGCTCCTACAATGAGCAGTTCTTC - TRBV4-1 - TRBJ2-1
CASSYLANTEAFF TGTGCCAGCAGTTACTTAGCGAACACTGAAGCTTTCTTT - TRBV6-5 - TRBJ1-1
CASSESSAGLVADTQYF TGTGCCAGCAGTGAAAGTTCCGCAGGGTTGGTCGCAGATACGCAGTATTTT - TRBV25-1 - TRBJ2-3
CASSGQGTGGPAFF TGTGCCAGCAGCGGTCAGGGGACAGGGGGCCCTGCTTTCTTT - TRBV7-8 TRBD1 TRBJ1-1
CASSFFRGNQFF TGTGCCAGCAGTTTTTTTCGGGGGAATCAGTTCTTC - TRBV28 - TRBJ2-1
CASSLGPYGYTF TGTGCCAGCAGCTTAGGGCCATATGGCTACACCTTC - TRBV7-9 - TRBJ1-2
CSARTGGETQYF TGCAGCGCAAGAACGGGAGGAGAGACCCAGTACTTC - TRBV29-1 TRBD2 TRBJ2-5
CASSQALVSETYEQYF TGCGCCAGCAGCCAAGCCTTAGTCAGCGAGACCTACGAGCAGTACTTC - TRBV4-3 - TRBJ2-7
CASSLGAYQETQYF TGTGCTAGCAGCTTAGGCGCGTACCAAGAGACCCAGTACTTC few TRBV7-7 - TRBJ2-5
CASSFSQGTLYEQYF TGTGCCAGCAGCTTTTCCCAGGGAACGTTGTACGAGCAGTACTTC - TRBV13 - TRBJ2-7
CASSLRGTSYEQYF TGTGCCAGCAGCCTCCGGGGTACCTCCTACGAGCAGTACTTC - TRBV27 - TRBJ2-7
CASRSGGNSYEQYF TGTGCCAGCAGATCAGGGGGAAACTCCTACGAGCAGTACTTC - TRBV28 TRBD1 TRBJ2-7
CASSLGGGGLAFF TGTGCCAGCAGTTTGGGCGGGGGTGGATTGGCTTTCTTT - TRBV28 - TRBJ1-1
CASWDRGSNEQFF TGTGCCAGCTGGGACAGGGGGTCAAATGAGCAGTTCTTC - TRBV18 TRBD1 TRBJ2-1
CASSLEGAFGNTIYF TGTGCCAGCAGCTTAGAGGGGGCGTTTGGAAACACCATATATTTT - TRBV13 TRBD1 TRBJ1-3
CASSFGMGGQPQHF TGCGCCAGCAGCTTCGGGATGGGAGGTCAGCCCCAGCATTTT - TRBV5-1 - TRBJ1-5
CSVGRELGGYTF TGCAGCGTTGGAAGGGAGTTAGGTGGCTACACCTTC - TRBV29-1 - TRBJ1-2